What follows describes a single T cell receptor (beta chain). The target antigen is unknown. Generated by immunoSEQ multiplex PCR, the TCRdb table keeps only in-frame clones and is missing some. The sample gives about 16,000 clones, roughly 84% of which show up once; approximately 23% is in the top ten. The sample originates from a study of T cells in localized non-small cell lung cancer. Findings and caveats of the study: Investigators sequenced only a single tumor region, leaving heterogeneity possible. Of the tissues analyzed, uninvolved adjacent lung showed maximal T cell clonality, greater than tumor.

The germline V gene has CDR1 KGHSH and CDR2 LQKENI. This CDR3 spans 13 amino acids. V lost 5 bases, J lost 0 bases, and 7 bases lay in between. The specimen was peripheral blood, collected before any cancer treatment. The chain links TRBV18 to TRBJ2-5, with D unclear. This receptor was identified in a male donor aged 60 or over with stage I lung adenocarcinoma. The CDR3 DNA reads as TGTGCCAGCTCAACGGGTAACCAAGAGACCCAGTACTTC. This sequence encodes CASSTGNQETQYF.